This TCR beta chain was recorded in a study of blood T cell repertoires in COVID-19. On the study more broadly: Samples taken during acute and convalescent COVID-19 were collected in the United States, Italy and Spain. The cDNA or gDNA used as material had been derived from T cells, B-cell-depleted T cells, or PBMCs.

Germline CDR1 SGHNT, CDR2 YYREEE (reference sequence). V was cut by 0 bases and J by 7 bases, with 7 bases left in between. The CDR3 contains 13 residues. The repertoire was sequenced with immunoSEQ multiplex PCR; TCRdb's copy has only in-frame clones and lacks some. The sample carries just under 350,000 clones, about 89% recorded once. The source material was peripheral blood. The clonotype comes from a woman aged 45-65 years with COVID-19, enrolled during active disease. The chain links TRBV5-4 to TRBJ2-2; no reliable D call. The DNA for the CDR3 is TGTGCCAGCAGCTTGGTCCGCGGCGGGGAGCTGTTTTTT. Translating gives CASSLVRGGELFF.